This T cell receptor beta chain was sequenced during a study of identifying expanded T cells in peripheral blood. Regarding the study as a whole: Approximately two-week clone count variance significantly increased as total template count grew. Over approximately two and four weeks, about 17 and 20 clones changed, versus 1.2 between replicates.

The method was immunoSEQ multiplex PCR; TCRdb's version includes in-frame clones alone and lacks a portion of them. This sample carries under 130,000 clones, roughly 91% of them seen once, and the ten largest clones take roughly 17%. Regarding this clone: Its antigen is unidentified.

Trimming removed 0 bases from V and 4 bases from J; junction bases left unmatched: 3. CDR3 length: 16 residues. CDR1 and CDR2 (germline): LNHNV, YYDKDF (reference sequence). During the collection period, no donor immune events like infections were recorded. V is TRBV15 and J is TRBJ2-6; 7 bases are a match to TRBD1. The sequenced sample consisted of blood. This TCR came from a person aged 18-69 years in good health. The CDR3 is CATSREQGSGANVLTF. The CDR3 coding sequence is TGTGCCACCAGCAGAGAACAGGGGTCAGGGGCCAACGTCCTGACTTTC.